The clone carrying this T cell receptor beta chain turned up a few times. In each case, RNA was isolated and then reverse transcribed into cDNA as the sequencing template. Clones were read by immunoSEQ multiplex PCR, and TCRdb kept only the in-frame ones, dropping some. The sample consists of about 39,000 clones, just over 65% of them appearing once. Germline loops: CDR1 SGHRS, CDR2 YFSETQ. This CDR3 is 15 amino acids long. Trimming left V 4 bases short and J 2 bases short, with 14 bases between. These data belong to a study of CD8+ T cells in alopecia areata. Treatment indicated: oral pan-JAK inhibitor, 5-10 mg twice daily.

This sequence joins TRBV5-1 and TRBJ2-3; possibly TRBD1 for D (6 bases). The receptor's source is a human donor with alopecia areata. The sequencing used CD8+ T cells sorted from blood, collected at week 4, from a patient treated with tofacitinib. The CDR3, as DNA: TGCGCCAGCAGCACCGGGGACATCTCCACAGATACGCAGTATTTT. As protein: CASSTGDISTDTQYF.